These T cell receptor beta chains were read from a single sample in a study of cytomegalovirus exposure and HLA in healthy donors. The table came from immunoSEQ multiplex PCR; TCRdb's copy has only in-frame clones and leaves some out. The profile shows approximately 150,000 clones, about three quarters of them singletons. Material: PBMCs. The source of these receptors is a female donor in good health and CMV-seronegative. Both conserved end residues are trimmed from each CDR3. A D gene is named only where the DNA matches it firmly. Only some rows state a clone size, as once, few, many or a class for expanded clones.

TRBV1	once	TRBJ2-7	-	TSSQDCKPLLANSYEQY
TRBV4-3	-	TRBJ2-7	-	ASSLGTSYEQY
TRBV9	-	TRBJ2-6	TRBD2	ASSVAGGYGANVLT
TRBV25-1	-	TRBJ2-7	TRBD2	ASSEFVSGGSGEQY
TRBV13	-	TRBJ2-5	-	ASSFRDGSGETQY
TRBV2	few	TRBJ1-6	-	ASSGGPNSPLH
TRBV28	-	TRBJ2-7	-	ASSSHPGYEQY
TRBV4-2	-	TRBJ1-1	-	ASSQDSAGDVEAF
TRBV6-5	-	TRBJ1-2	-	ASSTRGAGIYGYT
TRBV28	-	TRBJ2-7	-	ASATDGVVGWSEQY
TRBV18	-	TRBJ2-3	TRBD2	ASSPRASGASDTQY